This TCR beta chain was retrieved from a study of blood T cell repertoires in COVID-19. Study in general: Whether acute or convalescent, the COVID-19 samples came from the United States, Italy and Spain. The analysed material was cDNA or gDNA that came from T cells, B-cell-depleted T cells, or PBMCs.

The CDR3 covers 16 residues. Trimming removed 6 bases from V and 1 base from J; junction bases left unmatched: 6. CDR1 and CDR2 from the germline V gene are SNHLY and FYNNEI. In the original processing: Estimation of nucleated cell counts relied on the amplification of reference gene primers. TCRdb keeps only in-frame clones here, not all; method: immunoSEQ multiplex PCR. V, J and clone size are those of that table, while D and trimming were read from the DNA. The sample includes under 35,000 clones, around 90% of them seen just once. The TCR comes from a man aged 60 to 75 with active COVID-19. The sequencing sample was made of peripheral blood. V is TRBV2 and J is TRBJ2-3; 11 bases map to TRBD2. CDR3 sequence (DNA): TGTGCCAGCAGCCCCTCGGGACTAGCGGGCACAGATACGCAGTATTTT. Encoded protein: CASSPSGLAGTDTQYF.